Sequencing of this T cell receptor beta chain was carried out in a study of response to subunit inactivated influenza vaccine. This clonotype was seen ten or more times. A single record per CDR3 protein comes from TCRdb applying MiXCR to the RT-PCR reads. The sample has roughly 620,000 distinct CDR3 sequences; about 11% are singletons. The germline V gene has CDR1 SGHRS and CDR2 YFSETQ. V lost 0 bases, J lost 5 bases, and 6 bases lay in between. The CDR3 has 13 residues. This same sample was also taken into another study, of T cells expressing NK-cell markers. That paper states: TCR beta cDNA was generated via 5'RACE template switching incorporating UMIs. The TCR beta repertoires originated in sorted CD3+CD56+NKG2C+, CD3+CD56+NKG2C- and CD3+CD56-NKG2C+ T cells. The authors restricted sorting to alpha-beta TCR T cells with an anti-gamma-delta TCR antibody in several experiments. Of the CD8+ T cell pool in about 6 donors, roughly 1.0-8% was accounted for by dominant NKG2C+ clonotypes.

The sequence was obtained from a man between 45 and 60 years old who received an inactivated influenza vaccine. This chain links TRBV5-1 with TRBJ2-1, with D unresolved. Sequencing was performed on PBMCs from blood, taken on the day of vaccination. The CDR3 sequence is CASSLGRNNEQFF. In DNA form, the CDR3 reads TGCGCCAGCAGCTTGGGAAGAAACAATGAGCAGTTCTTC.